The 21 T cell receptor beta chains below were found in one sample sequenced in a study of graft-versus-host responses after intestinal transplantation. Antigens for these TCRs are unknown. Some clones are missing from TCRdb's copy, which holds only in-frame ones; the method was immunoSEQ multiplex PCR. The repertoire consists of 85,000 to 90,000 clones, with approximately 90% occurring once and the leading ten covering about 0.34%. Sequencing used unstimulated CD4+ T cells sorted from spleen or lymph node cells, obtained before transplant. These receptors all stem from a human donor who was the organ donor for an intestinal transplant.

This rearrangement joins TRBV19 to TRBJ1-3, with D perhaps matching TRBD1 (5 bases). The CDR3 runs 16 residues. Germline-derived CDR1 and CDR2 are LNHDA and SQIVND (reference sequence). Trimming left V 10 bases short and J 0 bases short, with 19 bases between. This chain's CDR3 is CATTSVEGLSGNTIYF. CDR3 nucleotides: TGTGCCACCACGAGCGTCGAGGGACTCTCTGGAAACACCATATATTTT.

The gene calls are TRBV13 and TRBJ2-5; 8 bases map to TRBD1. The CDR3 has 15 amino acids. Losses at the gene ends were 5 bases for V and 4 bases for J; bases not matched to a gene: 9. The germline V gene encodes CDR1 PRHDT and CDR2 FYEKMQ (reference sequence). The CDR3 is CASSLKTGGRETQYF. Here the CDR3 DNA reads TGTGCCAGCAGCCTAAAAACAGGGGGGAGAGAGACCCAGTACTTC.

This clone has just one count. The chain has TRBV6-6 and TRBJ2-7; 8 nucleotides match TRBD2. The CDR3 sequence is 15 residues long. V lost 0 bases to trimming and J lost 2 bases; unmatched junction nucleotides: 3. In germline, CDR1 is MNHNY, CDR2 SVGAGI (reference sequence). In nucleotides, the CDR3 is TGTGCCAGCAGTTACTCGGGACTAGGTCCCTACGAGCAGTACTTC. Protein product: CASSYSGLGPYEQYF.

V is TRBV2 and J is TRBJ1-5; D call uncertain. The ends were cut back, 6 bases at V and 0 bases at J, with 12 bases in the middle. The CDR3 covers 15 residues. CDR1 and CDR2 from the germline V gene are SNHLY and FYNNEI. This chain's CDR3 is CASRDNSYSNQPQHF. DNA for the CDR3: TGTGCCAGCAGAGACAACAGTTATAGCAATCAGCCCCAGCATTTT.

The J gene is TRBJ1-5, the V gene TRBV11-1; no clear D gene. Per germline, CDR1 SGHAT and CDR2 FQDESV (reference sequence). The germline V and J ends were trimmed by 5 bases and 3 bases, with 8 bases remaining between them. The CDR3 covers 13 residues. CDR3 in DNA: TGTGCCAGCAGCGCCGGTCCCAATCAGCCCCAGCATTTT. It is translated as CASSAGPNQPQHF.

The genes are TRBV28 and TRBJ1-1, with unresolved D. The CDR3 is made up of 11 amino acids. V was cut by 3 bases and J by 7 bases, with 6 bases left in between. Germline CDR1 is MDHEN and CDR2 is SYDVKM. This chain's CDR3 is CASSFPGEAFF. Here the CDR3 DNA reads TGTGCCAGCAGTTTCCCGGGTGAAGCTTTCTTT.

This sequence joins TRBV27 and TRBJ2-1; 12 nucleotides agree with TRBD2. The CDR3 covers 14 residues. J was trimmed by 9 bases and V by 7 bases; bases with no gene match: 7. Germline CDR1 is MNHEY and CDR2 is SMNVEV (reference sequence). The CDR3 DNA reads as TGTGCCAGCACCCCTAGCGGGAGGGCCATTGAGCAGTTCTTC. Its translation: CASTPSGRAIEQFF.

This chain connects TRBV5-1 to TRBJ2-5; the match to TRBD1 covers 11 bases. Germline CDR1 and CDR2: SGHRS and YFSETQ. The ends lost 5 bases at V and 5 bases at J; junction bases unmatched: 8. The length of the CDR3 is 15 residues. CDR3 nucleotide sequence: TGCGCCAGCAGTTGGGACAGGGGGAGTGACGAGACCCAGTACTTC. Translation gives CASSWDRGSDETQYF.

The chain uses TRBV25-1 and TRBJ2-5; D remains ambiguous. V was pared by 1 base and J by 4 bases, with 13 bases between. The CDR3 is 15 residues long. Germline V gives CDR1 MGHDK, CDR2 SYGVNS. As DNA, the CDR3 is TGTGCCAGCAGTGAATTAGTCCTAGAGTCAGAGACCCAGTACTTC. Translating gives CASSELVLESETQYF. Together with reference TRBV25-1 and TRBJ2-5, the CDR3 gives the full variable domain: EADIYQTPRYLVIGTGKKITLECSQTMGHDKMYWYQQDPGMELHLIHYSYGVNSTEKGDLSSESTVSRIRTEHFPLTLESARPSHTSQYLCASSELVLESETQYFGPGTRLLVL.

The chain uses TRBV14 and TRBJ1-2; D possibly corresponds to TRBD1 (6 bases). The CDR3 is made up of 12 amino acids. The V end was cut by 2 bases, the J end by 5 bases, with 6 bases between. CDR1 is SGHDN and CDR2 is FVKESK in the germline V gene. CDR3: CASSQTGYGYTF. CDR3 nucleotide sequence: TGTGCCAGCAGCCAAACAGGGTATGGCTACACCTTC.

In regard to this clone: This sample also contains other DNA sequences that code for the same CDR3. The chain recombines TRBV6-5 with TRBJ2-7; tentatively, D is TRBD1 (6 bases). CDR3 length: 15 amino acids. Per germline, CDR1 MNHEY and CDR2 SVGAGI. Trimming shortened V by 2 bases and J by 0 bases, and 11 bases separated the two germline ends. In DNA, the CDR3 is TGTGCCAGCAGTTACAGTAGAGGGGGCTCCTACGAGCAGTACTTC. It codes for CASSYSRGGSYEQYF.

V usage is TRBV15 and J usage is TRBJ1-1; D is uncertain. This CDR3 comprises 13 residues. Germline loops: CDR1 LNHNV, CDR2 YYDKDF (reference sequence). Trimming stripped 0 bases from V and 5 bases from J, with 7 bases between. Written as DNA, the CDR3 is TGTGCCACCAGCAGAGATGCGGGAACTGAAGCTTTCTTT. Protein product: CATSRDAGTEAFF.

This chain connects TRBV18 to TRBJ2-5; TRBD2 matches at 14 bases. The end of the DNA fits TRBJ2-7 better, so the J call may be wrong. Looked up from germline, CDR1 is KGHSH and CDR2 is LQKENI. This CDR3 has 17 residues. CDR3 region: CASSPSTGTSGSYEQYF. The CDR3 nucleotides are TGTGCCAGCTCACCATCAACCGGGACTAGCGGGAGCTACGAGCAGTACTTC.

The chain employs TRBV11-2 and TRBJ1-6, with D possibly being TRBD1 (5 bases). Per germline, CDR1 SGHAT and CDR2 FQNNGV. Between the trimmed V and J ends, which lost 5 bases and 16 bases, there was a span of 18 bases. CDR3 length: 13 residues. CDR3 sequence reads: CASSVPGRDLLHF. CDR3 bases: TGTGCCAGCAGCGTCCCAGGGAGGGACTTACTCCACTTT.

The chain recombines TRBV28 with TRBJ2-5; 7 nucleotides line up with TRBD2. Germline CDR1 reads MDHEN; CDR2 reads SYDVKM. The CDR3 covers 16 residues. V dropped 6 bases and J dropped 5; count of bases not matched to a gene: 15. For the CDR3, the DNA is TGTGCCAGCAGGCCCAGAGGGGCGGGAGCGGGGGAGACCCAGTACTTC. The encoded protein is CASRPRGAGAGETQYF.

V and J are TRBV6-6 and TRBJ2-3; 10 bases map to TRBD2. Losses at the gene ends were 6 bases for V and 1 base for J; bases not matched to a gene: 4. Germline assignment: CDR1 MNHNY and CDR2 SVGAGI (reference sequence). There are 15 residues in the CDR3. The chain's CDR3 is CASRASGGRTDTQYF. The CDR3 DNA follows: TGTGCCAGCAGAGCTAGCGGGGGACGCACAGATACGCAGTATTTT.

V usage is TRBV10-1 and J usage is TRBJ2-5; the D gene is possibly TRBD1 (5 bases). TRBJ2-7 matches the DNA end more closely, so the J call is doubtful. Germline loops: CDR1 WNHNN, CDR2 SYGVQD (reference sequence). This CDR3 is built from 11 residues. The CDR3 DNA sequence: TGCGCCAGCGGGGCAGATTACGAGCAGTACTTC. This translates into CASGADYEQYF.

The chain combines TRBV5-1 with TRBJ1-2, with a tentative D call TRBD1 (5 bases). V lost 4 bases, J lost 4 bases, and 11 bases lay in between. The length of the CDR3 is 13 residues. The germline CDR1 and CDR2 sequences are SGHRS and YFSETQ. In nucleotides, the CDR3 is TGCGCCAGCAGCCTGACAGTCAGCTATGGCTACACCTTC. Encoded protein: CASSLTVSYGYTF.

This clone was counted between two and nine times. The rearrangement links TRBV4-2 to TRBJ1-5; TRBD1 is a possible D gene (5 bases). CDR1 is LGHNA and CDR2 is YNFKEQ in the germline V gene. V lost 6 bases and J lost 0, with 18 bases in between. The length of the CDR3 is 17 residues. The CDR3, as DNA: TGTGCCAGCAGACCCCGCAGGGCAGCACATAGCAATCAGCCCCAGCATTTT. It translates to CASRPRRAAHSNQPQHF.

V usage is TRBV19 and J usage is TRBJ2-3, with 7 bases aligning to TRBD2. With V trimmed by 6 bases and J by 0 bases, 6 bases remained unmatched. This CDR3 has 15 residues. The germline gives CDR1 LNHDA, CDR2 SQIVND (reference sequence). CDR3 in amino acids: CASSPGLGSTDTQYF. In nucleotides, the CDR3 is TGTGCCAGTAGCCCCGGACTAGGGAGCACAGATACGCAGTATTTT.

This chain connects TRBV29-1 to TRBJ2-1; 10 nucleotides match TRBD2. V lost 4 bases to trimming and J lost 6 bases; unmatched junction nucleotides: 6. This CDR3 spans 14 amino acids. From germline, CDR1 is SQVTM and CDR2 ANQGSEA. CDR3 sequence (DNA): TGCAGCGTTGTAAATTTAGCGGGAGGCAATGAGCAGTTCTTC. This codes for CSVVNLAGGNEQFF.